This T cell receptor (beta chain) is from a study of shared clonotypes between healthy human individuals. HIV-negative, healthy adults without recent acute infections or vaccinations were the donors. CD4+ cells were split into CD45RA+ naive and CD45RA-negative memory subsets. Repertoires were generated with immunoSEQ multiplex PCR, while TCRdb's copy carries only in-frame clones and drops some. Seen here are about 2.4 million clones, roughly 93% observed once, and the top ten hold approximately 0.35%. Germline V gene sequence: CDR1 MNHEY, CDR2 SVGAGI. The V gene lost 10 bases and the J gene lost 3 bases, with 12 bases spanning the gap. The CDR3 has 12 residues. General study findings and limits: When compared with the clonotypes that were shared by all four sorted-subset donors, the non-shared clonotypes turned out to have lower generation probabilities. Among the subsets, naive ones generally showed larger estimated richness than memory ones.

With respect to this clone: The antigen is not known.

The clonotype was recovered from a young man in good health. Some clones in this sample may be carry-over from other donors' samples. Sequencing used naive CD4+ T cells from PBMCs. Subset: CD45RA+ positively selected. V gene TRBV6-5 combines with J gene TRBJ1-2, with D possibly being TRBD1 (5 bases). This CDR3 reads CATSEQDYGYTF. The CDR3 DNA reads as TGTGCCACGAGCGAACAGGACTATGGCTACACCTTC.